This T cell receptor (beta chain) was identified in a study of molecular identifiers for immune sequencing clone quantification. MiXCR, run by TCRdb on the PCR reads, gives a single entry per CDR3 protein. The data show 490,000 or so distinct CDR3 sequences, with roughly 24% seen just once and 0.7% to 0.9% held by the top ten. The CDR3 extends over 15 amino acids. Germline trimming cut 3 bases from V and 6 bases from J; bases unmatched to any gene: 9. Germline-derived CDR1 and CDR2 are LNHDA and SQIVND (reference sequence). The TCR comes from a human donor in good health. Some libraries in this study had Jurkat cell RNA spiked in. The V and J genes are TRBV19 and TRBJ2-7, with 9 nucleotides matching TRBD1. Sequences were obtained from naive CD8+ T cells from blood, with Jurkat cell RNA spiked in. As to subset: FACS-sorted CD8+CD4-CCR7+CD45RA+ naive T cells. CDR3 in amino acids: CASSMVGTGHCEQYF. CDR3 nucleotide sequence: TGTGCCAGTAGTATGGTGGGGACAGGGCACTGCGAGCAGTACTTC. Using reference TRBV19 and TRBJ2-7 for the parts outside the CDR3, the full variable domain is DGGITQSPKYLFRKEGQNVTLSCEQNLNHDAMYWYRQDPGQGLRLIYYSQIVNDFQKGDIAEGYSVSREKKESFPLTVTSAQKNPTAFYLCASSMVGTGHCEQYFGPGTRLTVT.